The source of this T cell receptor beta chain is a study of shared clonotypes between healthy human individuals (dated by TCRdb to about 2020). A note on the overall study: Three men and two women, aged 18 to 49 years, made up the cohort. For each donor, three plates each were used for CD4 naive and CD4 memory, two plates were used for CD8 naive, and one plate was used for CD8 memory. Blood TCR repertoires of five healthy adults were deeply sequenced to estimate repertoire size and the extent of clonotype sharing between individuals. Libraries were prepared and TCR repertoires were sequenced by different laboratories using diverse techniques, in order to increase sequencing depth and limit assay-specific biases. Leukapheresis yielded between about 0.8 and 9.5 billion PBMCs per donor.

Study-level results and caveats: Sampling was restricted to blood, and TCR repertoires in tissues likely differ from the TCR repertoires found in blood. Larger estimated clonotype richness was generally found for naive subsets than for memory subsets. Across four donors, around 5% of naive CD4, approximately 4% of naive CD8, 2.3% of memory CD4, and about 0.4% of memory CD8 clonotypes were shared. Rarefaction of sorted-subset datasets indicated incomplete sequencing despite the large sequencing depth. The small number of donors limited the genetic and exposure-history diversity represented. Compared with non-shared clonotypes, the clonotypes found in all four sorted-subset donors had higher generation probabilities. Based on pairwise subsampling, the degree of clonotype sharing among donors was expected to be affected by sequencing depth.

TCR CDR3 regions were amplified from genomic DNA by multiplex PCR using the deep immunoSEQ assay. Extracted genomic DNA from each cell subset was distributed evenly across all wells of several immunoSEQ 96-well plates, and each plate was treated as a replicate. For sorted subsets, each replicate PCR was loaded with about 200 ng genomic DNA, equivalent to 25,000 to 30,000 T cell genomes. Purified libraries were measured with a Qubit 3.0 fluorometer, size-checked on a Bioanalyzer 2100, and measured again with the KAPA Library Quantification kit. Every immunoSEQ 96-well plate was sequenced on a dedicated single-read 150-cycle Illumina NextSeq 550 flow cell. As for how the authors treated the data: Because only junctional sequences without quality scores were contained in the immunoSEQ output, filtering matching that applied to full-length reads could not be performed. To assign V/J genes and CDR3, sequences were annotated against IMGT germline references using PyIR, a Python wrapper for IgBLAST v1.9. Reads with weak V/J assignments (E-value above 1e-6), missing CDR3, stop codons, out-of-frame junctions, or ambiguous translated residues were removed. V3J clonotypes were defined as sequences sharing the same inferred V gene, J gene, and CDR3 amino acid sequence. To compute the percentage overlap between repertoires, the number of shared unique clonotypes was divided by the size of the smaller repertoire. RTK rarefaction, the Chao1 estimator, and Recon v2.1 estimates of unobserved clonotypes were used to assess repertoire richness. Generation probabilities were computed with OLGA for all TCRbeta clonotypes obtained by the gDNA method from four donors. TCRdb re-hosts the immuneACCESS table, in-frame sequences only. Its copies lack some clones; in the studies checked, an unresolved V gene accounts for under half of them, and the cause for the rest is not known. V and J calls and clone size are those listed in that table; D and trimming were worked out from the DNA. This sample comprises under 1,900,000 clones, about 98.5% of them detected only once. The ten biggest clones cover roughly 0.35% of the sample.

The donors were healthy, HIV-negative adults with no recently reported acute infections or vaccinations. Only Caucasian adults living in Nashville, Tennessee, USA were represented among the donors. CD4+ T cells were enriched by magnetic negative selection, after which naive cells were positively selected on CD45RA and the negative fraction was taken as the memory subset. After blood collection by leukapheresis, PBMCs were isolated using Ficoll-Histopaque density gradient centrifugation and then cryopreserved in the vapor phase of liquid nitrogen. Purity and quantity of every magnetically sorted T cell population were checked by analytical flow cytometry. Genomic DNA was isolated from every sorted fraction and measured by UV absorbance on a Nanodrop 2000c. The cysteine opens and the phenylalanine closes a CDR3 of 16 amino acids. The read is trimmed to its CDR3 DNA, 48 bases read in frame from base 1. The germline V gene gives CDR1 as MGHDK and CDR2 as SYGVNS. Trimming leaves V shorter by 0 bases and J shorter by 5 bases, with the junction holding 6 bases beyond the gene matches.

The table lists this clone with a count of one. It lacks a known antigen. It has no much larger one-base neighbor in the sample; base qualities were not kept. The material sequenced was naive CD4+ T cells sorted from blood. In the paper's terms, the cell subset or site label means: CD45RA+ positively selected. The sequence links TRBV25-1 to TRBJ2-2; 7 of the junction bases match TRBD2. The sequence came from a man younger than 45 in good health. The CDR3 loop reads CASSEYSSSGTGELFF. The DNA is as follows: TGTGCCAGCAGTGAATATTCGAGTAGCGGGACCGGGGAGCTGTTTTTT. The CDR3, completed at both ends by the reference TRBV25-1 and TRBJ2-2 genes, gives the full variable domain EADIYQTPRYLVIGTGKKITLECSQTMGHDKMYWYQQDPGMELHLIHYSYGVNSTEKGDLSSESTVSRIRTEHFPLTLESARPSHTSQYLCASSEYSSSGTGELFFGEGSRLTVL.